This TCR beta chain is from a study of blood T cell repertoires in COVID-19. Sequenced by immunoSEQ multiplex PCR; TCRdb stores in-frame clones only, minus some. The data contain fewer than 200,000 clones, about 88% of them seen just once; the ten biggest clones take up more than 25%. The CDR3 runs to 17 residues. This chain links TRBV21-1 with TRBJ1-6; the listed D gene, TRBD1, was not tested against the DNA. TRBV21-1 counts as a pseudogene. What was sequenced was peripheral blood. The receptor was derived from a man between 60 and 75 years old with acute or convalescent COVID-19. CDR3 DNA sequence: TGTGCCAGCAGCACCGTAACAGGGAAAGGTAATAATTCACCCCTCCACTTT. Its translation: CASSTVTGKGNNSPLHF.